This T cell receptor (beta chain) comes out of a study of blood T cells in healthy people across ages. PBMCs were isolated at a quantity of at least 6.5 million per sample. The germline V and J ends were trimmed by 5 bases and 10 bases, with 24 bases remaining between them. Germline V gene data show CDR1 as DFQATT and CDR2 as SNEGSKA (reference sequence). CDR3 length equals 16 residues. PCR was performed a second time for about 7 to 11 cycles using a sample-barcoded 5' primer and a J-beta primer mix. TCRdb re-analysed the 5' RACE reads in MiXCR, keeping a single row per CDR3 protein. In the table there are some 700,000 distinct CDR3 sequences, about 42% of which are singletons.

The gene calls are TRBV20-1 and TRBJ1-6; D is perhaps TRBD1 (6 bases). This receptor was taken from a woman in her sixties in good health. Sequencing was done on a sample of blood. The CDR3 region has the DNA TGCAGTGCTCCCCATCCTCGGCCGGACACAGGGTCACCCCTCCACTTT. This sequence encodes CSAPHPRPDTGSPLHF.